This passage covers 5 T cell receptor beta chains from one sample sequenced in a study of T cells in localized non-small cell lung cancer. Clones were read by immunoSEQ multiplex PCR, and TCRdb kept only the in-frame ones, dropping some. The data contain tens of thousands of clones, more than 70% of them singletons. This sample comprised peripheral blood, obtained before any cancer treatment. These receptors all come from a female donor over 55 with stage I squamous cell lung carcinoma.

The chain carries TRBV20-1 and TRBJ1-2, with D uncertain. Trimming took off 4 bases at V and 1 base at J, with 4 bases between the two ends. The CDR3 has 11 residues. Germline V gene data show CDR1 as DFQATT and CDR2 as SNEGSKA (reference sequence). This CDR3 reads CSATDNYGYTF. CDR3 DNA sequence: TGCAGTGCTACTGATAACTATGGCTACACCTTC.

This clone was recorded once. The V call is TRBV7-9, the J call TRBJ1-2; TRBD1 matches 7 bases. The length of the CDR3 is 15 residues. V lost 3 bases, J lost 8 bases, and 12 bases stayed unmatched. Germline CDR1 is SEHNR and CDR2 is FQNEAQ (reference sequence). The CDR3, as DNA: TGTGCCAGCAGCTTCGGGACAGTGGACCTTCGGGGCTACACCTTC. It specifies CASSFGTVDLRGYTF.

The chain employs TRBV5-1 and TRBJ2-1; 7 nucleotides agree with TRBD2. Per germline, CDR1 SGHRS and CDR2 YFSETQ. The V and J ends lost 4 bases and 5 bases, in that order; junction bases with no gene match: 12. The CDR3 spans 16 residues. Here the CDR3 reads CASSEISGSSNNEQFF. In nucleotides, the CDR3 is TGCGCCAGCAGCGAAATTAGCGGGTCGTCGAACAATGAGCAGTTCTTC. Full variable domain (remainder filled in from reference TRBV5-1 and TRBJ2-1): KAGVTQTPRYLIKTRGQQVTLSCSPISGHRSVSWYQQTPGQGLQFLFEYFSETQRNKGNFPGRFSGRQFSNSRSEMNVSTLELGDSALYLCASSEISGSSNNEQFFGPGTRLTVL.

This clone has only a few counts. CDR3 in amino acids: CASSLEYGKSSYNEQFF. CDR3 in DNA: TGTGCCAGCAGCTTAGAGTACGGGAAGAGCTCCTACAATGAGCAGTTCTTC. This sequence joins TRBV7-9 and TRBJ2-1, with D maybe TRBD2 (5 bases). Germline CDR1 is SEHNR and CDR2 is FQNEAQ (reference sequence). This CDR3 region has 17 residues. V lost 1 base to trimming and J lost 0 bases, with 13 bases between them. Based on the CDR3 plus reference TRBV7-9 and TRBJ2-1, the full variable domain is DTGVSQNPRHKITKRGQNVTFRCDPISEHNRLYWYRQTLGQGPEFLTYFQNEAQLEKSRLLSDRFSAERPKGSFSTLEIQRTEQGDSAMYLCASSLEYGKSSYNEQFFGPGTRLTVL.

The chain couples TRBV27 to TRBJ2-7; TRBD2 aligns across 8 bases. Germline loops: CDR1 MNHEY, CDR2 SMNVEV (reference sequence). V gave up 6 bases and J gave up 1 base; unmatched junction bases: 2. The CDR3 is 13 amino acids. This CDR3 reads CASRGLDSYEQYF. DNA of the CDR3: TGTGCCAGCAGGGGACTAGATTCCTACGAGCAGTACTTC.